This T cell receptor beta chain was sequenced in a study of cytomegalovirus exposure and HLA in healthy donors (TCRdb year 2017). As for the study more broadly: According to an earlier analysis of 450 to 650 of the donors, some 170 million T cells yielded 90 million to 140 million unique TCR beta sequences and about 300 Gb of sequence data. Donor age, sex, ethnicity and CMV serostatus were compiled alongside the repertoire data. Of the 300 to 450 genotyped donors, approximately 81% were placed in the genetic ancestry cluster associated with self-reported Caucasian donors. All discovery cohort repertoires had been generated using a single sequencing platform. Typing coverage varied by locus: 629-630 donors for A, B, C, DRB1 and DQB1; 522 for DQA1; more than 600 for DPA1; around 490 for DPB1. High-throughput TCR immunosequencing, statistical association of individual TCRs with disease status, and machine learning were combined to predict cytomegalovirus infection status. Rather than using new phenotypic data, the later analysis identified candidate immune exposures from TCR beta sequences and from how often those sequences occurred across donors. HLA typing included class I and class II loci at four-digit resolution. An earlier analysis of roughly 600 of the donors used high-throughput TCR beta sequencing to judge whether each TCR beta V gene segment behaved as functional or pseudogenic. A separate validation cohort of roughly 130 different subjects was used in addition to the 666-subject first cohort. In a later genetic analysis, genome-wide SNP genotypes for about three fifths of the roughly 670 donors were used, and that subset was treated as a discovery cohort. A later analysis re-examined previously published TCR beta repertoires from roughly 720 donors and added high-resolution HLA genotyping to investigate patterns of TCR occurrence. The study aimed to test whether cataloging public T cell receptors could reveal signatures of past pathogen exposure. Across around 400 genotyped donors of the cohort, an average of approximately 200,000 unique TCR beta nucleotide sequences per donor were sequenced, and roughly 18% of those sequences were non-productive. The study profiled the T cell repertoires of around 700 subjects by immunosequencing and related them to cytomegalovirus serostatus. Five DR-DQ haplotypes were treated as single units for association and clustering because of strong linkage in the cohort. Approximately 310 gigabases of sequencing data and some 85 million unique TCR sequences were included in an early release covering around 600 HLA-typed donors.

On this clone itself: This clone's antigen is unknown. The input lacks base qualities; no much larger clone sits a single base away.

What the authors observed across the whole study: In this cohort, only TCR beta chains were sequenced, and detectable features were limited by the absence of alpha or paired-chain data. Cytomegalovirus status was reported to be diagnosed by the classifier with high specificity and sensitivity in both the original and validation cohorts. The only immune exposure information available for the cohort was CMV serostatus. Three of the identified cytomegalovirus-associated TCR beta chains were confirmed in vitro to be specific for cytomegalovirus antigens. An association between a missense DCLRE1C variant and V-gene and J-gene trimming of TCR beta chains was found in a later genetic analysis and replicated in an independent cohort. Specific HLA alleles were associated with roughly 16,000 TCR beta sequences at a false discovery rate of 0.05 in a later analysis. A later analysis found that most CMV-associated TCR beta chains appeared HLA-restricted, with HLA associations seemingly driven largely by CMV exposure. Linkage disequilibrium might explain the correlated functional status among segregating V segments, but an unknown experimental factor could not be ruled out. A later analysis reported that several top co-occurrence clusters appeared linked to parvovirus B19, influenza, CMV and Epstein-Barr virus. The study gave a list of some 150 TCR beta chains associated with cytomegalovirus. While some public TCRs were present in many individuals, most TCR sequences turned up only very rarely across donors. According to a later analysis, TCR association rates differed among HLA loci, with DRB1 alleles showing the most associated TCRs and HLA-C alleles showing the fewest. When HLA alleles, especially DR and DQ, strongly co-occurred, TCR associations were difficult to assign to individual alleles. A further reported finding was that TCR beta sequences accurately predicted the HLA-A and HLA-B alleles for most subjects in the first cohort. A group of highly shared sequence variants was considered likely to be a technical artifact of the sequencing pipeline. Sequencing depth was assumed to be roughly uniform across donors in the presence/absence analyses, though that assumption may not hold. A later analysis found that HLA-associated TCR beta chains were more clonally expanded and had lower generation probabilities than equally common non-associated chains. An earlier analysis of around 600 of the donors showed that most TCR beta V segments appeared in productive rearrangements either about 87% or about 30% of the time, which broadly matched IMGT annotations. According to the authors, the approach could potentially be generalized to other disease states and immunological phenotypes. Some IMGT-functional V segments, including TRBV6-2 and TRBV6-3, could not be told apart with the 87-base-pair reads, so those segments were excluded. In a later genetic analysis, fewer N-insertions in productive TCRs were reported among donors in an Asian-associated ancestry cluster than the roughly 710-donor mean. Because counts were too low, 15 to 20 rarely observed V segments, including chromosome 9 orphons, were excluded from the earlier analysis of around 640 of the donors. Because some donors lacked HLA typing at each locus, the association tests relied only on the typed subset.

The cohort was made up of several hundred healthy bone marrow donors. At the time of sampling, all cohort members were nominally healthy, though unrecorded immune exposures were likely present. The donor was CMV seropositive and belonged to the group of more than 250 seropositive cohort members. A peripheral blood sample was provided by each donor, and peripheral blood mononuclear cells were used for TCR beta sequencing. The Qiagen DNeasy Blood Extraction Kit was used to extract genomic DNA from the blood cell samples. The library was built by means of the immunoSEQ multiplex PCR assay. For the multiplex PCR, a mixture combining 60 forward primers for TCR Vbeta segments and 13 reverse primers for TCR Jbeta segments was used. The CDR3 region of rearranged TCR beta genes was amplified from genomic DNA with a multiplex PCR assay. On the Illumina HiSeq System, the amplified TCR beta libraries were sequenced as 87-base-pair reads. The published analysis was carried out like this. A later analysis tallied about 77 million unique TCR beta chains across the approximately 670 repertoires, and about 12 million of those chains were shared by two or more donors. To remove PCR and sequencing errors, raw reads were error-corrected and collapsed into unique sequences using a nearest-neighbor algorithm that merged closely related sequences. V, D and J gene segments were assigned by aligning CDR3 sequences to IMGT reference sequences. Each retained sequence needed at least a six-nucleotide match to both a V gene segment and a J gene segment. Rearrangements were called productive when the CDR3 lacked stop codons and stayed in frame with V and J; all others were non-productive. Following IMGT convention, CDR3 was defined as the stretch from the second conserved V-encoded cysteine to the conserved J-encoded phenylalanine. Sequences without an unambiguous match to a single V gene segment were excluded from the earlier analysis of about 600 of the donors. In an earlier analysis of 587 of the donors, V segments were called functional above 56.7% productive rearrangements and were called segregating when the between-donor standard deviation exceeded 5%. A statistical classification framework was built for diagnosing cytomegalovirus status from the catalog of TCR beta chain sequences. V and J gene assignment, in a later analysis, came from comparing TCR nucleotide sequences with IMGT/GENE-DB human TR gene sequences. Using the TCRdist pipeline, a later analysis assigned CDR3 sequences along with most-parsimonious VDJ recombination scenarios. A later analysis defined each TCR beta chain by its CDR3 amino acid sequence plus V-gene family, and excluded reads lacking a unique V-gene family. In a later analysis, 550 to 650 highly shared, low-generation-probability nucleotide sequences were removed to address suspected cross-contamination and a sequencing artifact. In a later analysis, a clonal expansion index was calculated for each public chain from normalized within-repertoire ranks of inferred template counts. In a later analysis, generation probabilities were computed using a VDJ recombination model fitted to out-of-frame rearrangements, and the results were checked against IGoR. A later analysis scored TCR-TCR, TCR-HLA and TCR-CMV co-occurrence with hypergeometric tests, applying a repertoire-size bias correction to TCR pairs. False discovery rates were estimated in a later analysis by permuting HLA or CMV assignments 20 times. In a later analysis, co-occurring TCRs were grouped using DBSCAN, and TCRdist sequence similarity was added for clustering within HLA-allele-positive subsets. Repertoires with fewer than 30,000 or more than 120,000 public chains were left out of co-occurrence clustering, as were roughly five repertoires with anomalous nucleotide sharing. Here the immuneACCESS table is served through TCRdb, limited to in-frame sequences with V and J called. Missing clones are a known gap in these copies; in checked studies unresolved V genes cover under half, and the rest lacks a known reason. V and J calls and clone size are as listed in that table; D and trimming were resolved from the DNA. The sample records about 170,000 clones, 75% to 80% of which are singletons. Around 0.98% of the sample is in the top ten clones.

The junction shows trimming of 0 bases on V and 8 bases on J, plus 15 bases between the germline ends. CDR1 and CDR2 are drawn from the germline V gene: SGHRS, YFSETQ. Taken from cysteine to phenylalanine, the CDR3 has 15 residues. Only CDR3 DNA remains: 45 bases, in frame from the first base. Sequencing was done on a sample of PBMCs. The source is a woman between 50 and 59 years old in good health and CMV-seropositive. The chain links TRBV5-1 with TRBJ2-1; D gene: possibly TRBD1, on 5 matching bases. CDR3 protein: CASSLVGRVVDEQFF. The DNA sequence is TGCGCCAGCAGCTTGGTCGGCAGGGTGGTGGATGAGCAGTTCTTC.